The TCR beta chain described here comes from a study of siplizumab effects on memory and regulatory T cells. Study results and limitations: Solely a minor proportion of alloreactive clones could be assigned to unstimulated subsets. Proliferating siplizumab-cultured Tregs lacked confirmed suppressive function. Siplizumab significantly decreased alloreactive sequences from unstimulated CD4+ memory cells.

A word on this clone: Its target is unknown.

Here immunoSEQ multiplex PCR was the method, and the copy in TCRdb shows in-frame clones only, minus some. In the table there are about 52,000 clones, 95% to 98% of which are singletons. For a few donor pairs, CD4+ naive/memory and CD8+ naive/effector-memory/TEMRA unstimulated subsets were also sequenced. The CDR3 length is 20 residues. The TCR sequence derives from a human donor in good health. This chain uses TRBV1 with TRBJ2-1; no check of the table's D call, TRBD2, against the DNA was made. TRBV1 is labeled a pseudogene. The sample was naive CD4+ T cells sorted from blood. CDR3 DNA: TGCACCAGCAGCCAGCAAAGACCTAGCGGGCACTCCCATACCCACAATGAGCAGTTCTTC. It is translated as CTSSQQRPSGHSHTHNEQFF.